The 20 T cell receptor beta chains reported below all come from one sample, sequenced in a study of Ad26.COV2.S vaccination and SARS-CoV-2 variants (dated by TCRdb to about 2021). The time point label here, explained by the study, means: individuals recovered from natural SARS-CoV-2 infection. Libraries were prepared through the immunoSEQ multiplex PCR assay. TCRdb's version of the immuneACCESS table is confined to in-frame rearrangements and falls short of the full clone set. An unresolved V gene accounts for under half of the shortfall where checked; the remainder is of unknown origin. The sample has roughly 92,000 clones on record, approximately 86% of them singletons. More than 15% of the sample goes to the ten largest clones. The sequenced sample was peripheral blood, obtained after recovery from COVID-19. Source of these receptors: a human donor who had recovered from COVID-19.

J is TRBJ2-7 and V is TRBV27; 11 bases are shared with TRBD2. Germline V gene data show CDR1 as MNHEY and CDR2 as SMNVEV (reference sequence). This CDR3 has 15 residues. V shed 6 bases, J shed 4 bases, and the junction held 8 bases outside the gene matches. The CDR3: CASRPPGLADYEQYF. CDR3 DNA: TGTGCCAGCAGACCCCCGGGACTAGCGGATTACGAGCAGTACTTC.

J is TRBJ2-7 and V is TRBV7-2, with no clear D. Trimming shortened V by 1 base and J by 5 bases, and 9 bases separated the two germline ends. CDR1 is SGHTA, CDR2 FQGNSA, per germline. This CDR3 is built from 13 residues. For the CDR3, the DNA is TGTGCCAGCAGCTTAGTACTGGAAAACGAGCAGTACTTC. This sequence encodes CASSLVLENEQYF.

The chain combines TRBV24-1 with TRBJ2-7, with TRBD2 matching 10 bases. Per the germline V gene, CDR1 is KGHDR and CDR2 is SFDVKD. Trimming took 4 bases from V and 4 from J; bases not matched to a gene: 6. CDR3 length: 15 residues. CDR3 sequence: CATSDPSSGSYEQYF. The CDR3 DNA follows: TGTGCCACCAGTGACCCCTCTAGCGGGAGTTACGAGCAGTACTTC.

The chain recombines TRBV7-7 with TRBJ1-6; D not resolved. CDR1 is SSHAT and CDR2 is FNYEAQ in the germline V gene (reference sequence). CDR3 size: 16 residues. The germline V and J ends were trimmed by 10 bases and 0 bases, with 16 bases remaining between them. CDR3 loop: CATHGRPYSYNSPLHF. CDR3 coding DNA: TGTGCCACTCATGGGAGACCCTACTCCTATAATTCACCCCTCCACTTT.

The rearrangement links TRBV4-2 to TRBJ2-2; 8 bases match TRBD1. V shed 6 bases and J 6 bases; nucleotides not matched to a gene: 12. Germline V gene sequence: CDR1 LGHNA, CDR2 YNFKEQ. CDR3 length equals 16 residues. The CDR3 DNA sequence: TGTGCCAGCAGGCTTGGAGGACAGGGAAGGGCCGGGGAGCTGTTTTTT. This encodes CASRLGGQGRAGELFF.

The gene calls are TRBV10-1 and TRBJ2-3; D ambiguous. V was pared by 3 bases and J by 7 bases, with 2 bases between. Germline CDR1 and CDR2: WNHNN and SYGVQD (reference sequence). The CDR3 loop spans 10 amino acids. For the CDR3, the DNA is TGCGCCAGCAGTGACAATACGCAGTATTTT. It specifies CASSDNTQYF.

V and J are TRBV6-5 and TRBJ2-1; D may be TRBD1 or TRBD2 (5 bases each). The V gene lost 6 bases and the J gene lost 11 bases, with 17 bases spanning the gap. Germline assignment: CDR1 MNHEY and CDR2 SVGAGI. The CDR3 has 13 amino acids. CDR3 in DNA: TGTGCCAGCAGCCCAACAGGCGCGGGTAAGCAGTTCTTC. Protein: CASSPTGAGKQFF.

The chain joins TRBV6-5 to TRBJ2-1, with TRBD2 matching 10 bases. Per germline, CDR1 MNHEY and CDR2 SVGAGI. Losses at the gene ends were 2 bases for V and 4 bases for J; bases not matched to a gene: 2. This CDR3 is 15 amino acids long. The CDR3 sequence is CASSYATSGYNEQFF. For the CDR3, the DNA is TGTGCCAGCAGTTACGCGACTAGCGGGTACAATGAGCAGTTCTTC.

The sample holds one count of this clone. The chain couples TRBV15 to TRBJ1-1, with D possibly matching TRBD1 (6 bases). Trimming left V 0 bases short and J 5 bases short, with 10 bases between. Germline V lookup: CDR1 LNHNV, CDR2 YYDKDF (reference sequence). The CDR3 runs to 14 residues. CDR3 protein: CATSRDLTGTEAFF. The DNA for the CDR3 is TGTGCCACCAGCAGAGACCTTACAGGGACTGAAGCTTTCTTT.

The genes are TRBV9 and TRBJ1-2; 12 nucleotides agree with TRBD1. The CDR3 consists of 15 residues. J was trimmed by 7 bases and V by 3 bases; bases with no gene match: 7. The germline V gene encodes CDR1 SGDLS and CDR2 YYNGEE. As DNA, the CDR3 is TGTGCCAGCAGCGACTCCGGGACAGGGGGCCTTGGCTACACCTTC. Protein product: CASSDSGTGGLGYTF.

The chain recombines TRBV25-1 with TRBJ2-5; the D gene is possibly TRBD2 (7 bases). The V and J ends lost 5 bases and 4 bases respectively, with 17 bases between them. The CDR3 runs to 15 residues. Germline CDR1 MGHDK, CDR2 SYGVNS. The CDR3 DNA reads TGTGCCAGCAGTCCTCAAAAGGGGGGGAGAGAGACCCAGTACTTC. This codes for CASSPQKGGRETQYF.

The V call is TRBV7-9, the J call TRBJ2-3; D gene ambiguous. Germline-derived CDR1 and CDR2 are SEHNR and FQNEAQ (reference sequence). V shed 2 bases and J shed 2 bases, with 8 bases lying between them. The CDR3 loop spans 14 amino acids. CDR3 in amino acids: CASSLPTPTDTQYF. The CDR3 DNA reads TGTGCCAGCAGCTTACCTACACCCACAGATACGCAGTATTTT.

The chain has TRBV3-1 (or the pseudogene TRBV3-2) and TRBJ2-1; 8 bases are shared with TRBD2. The CDR3 is made up of 17 amino acids. The trim removed 4 bases at V and 5 bases at J, leaving 13 bases unmatched. The germline CDR1 and CDR2 sequences are LGHDT and YNNKEL (reference sequence). CDR3 sequence: CASSPYVGLAGNNEQFF. CDR3 nucleotides: TGTGCCAGCAGCCCTTATGTCGGGCTAGCGGGCAACAATGAGCAGTTCTTC.

The chain joins TRBV28 to TRBJ2-1; 14 bases align to TRBD2. V gave up 4 bases and J gave up 7 bases; unmatched junction bases: 6. Germline CDR1 and CDR2: MDHEN and SYDVKM. The CDR3 extends over 16 amino acids. CDR3 in amino acids: CASSSTGTSGRNEQFF. The CDR3 region has the DNA TGTGCCAGCAGTTCCACGGGGACTAGCGGGAGAAATGAGCAGTTCTTC.

This chain joins TRBV11-3 and TRBJ2-1, with a possible D match to TRBD1 (6 bases). Germline V lookup: CDR1 SGHNT, CDR2 YENEEA. There are 15 residues in the CDR3. V was pared by 4 bases and J by 2 bases, with 12 bases between. Here the CDR3 reads CASSSRDNTYNEQFF. DNA for the CDR3: TGTGCCAGCAGCTCCCGGGACAACACCTACAATGAGCAGTTCTTC.

The V call is TRBV7-9, the J call TRBJ2-7, with 8 nucleotides matching TRBD1. V gave up 4 bases and J gave up 4 bases; unmatched junction bases: 9. The CDR3 loop spans 15 amino acids. Germline loops: CDR1 SEHNR, CDR2 FQNEAQ (reference sequence). CDR3 DNA sequence: TGTGCCAGCAGCTATTTACAGGGGGGCAAGTACGAGCAGTACTTC. Residues: CASSYLQGGKYEQYF.

This rearrangement joins TRBV28 to TRBJ2-1, with D possibly being TRBD2 (6 bases). The CDR3 is 15 residues long. Trimming took off 7 bases at V and 7 bases at J, with 20 bases between the two ends. Germline loops: CDR1 MDHEN, CDR2 SYDVKM. CDR3 bases: TGTGCCAGCACCGCCGGGGGTTTACGGGAGAATGAGCAGTTCTTC. Its protein is CASTAGGLRENEQFF.

The V and J genes are TRBV29-1 and TRBJ2-7, with D uncertain. This CDR3 contains 13 residues. Germline V lookup: CDR1 SQVTM, CDR2 ANQGSEA. With 3 bases removed from V and 3 bases from J, the gap between germline ends came to 12 bases. The CDR3 sequence is CSVDRQSCYEQYF. The CDR3 region has the DNA TGCAGCGTTGACCGGCAGTCATGCTACGAGCAGTACTTC.

This clone occurred once. The chain carries TRBV28 and TRBJ1-1; 8 nucleotides align to TRBD1. V was pared by 5 bases and J by 8 bases, with 4 bases of the junction left unmatched. CDR3 size: 12 residues. Germline loops: CDR1 MDHEN, CDR2 SYDVKM. CDR3 nucleotide sequence: TGTGCCAGCAGTGAGTCAGGGGGCGAAGCTTTCTTT. This sequence encodes CASSESGGEAFF. Combining the CDR3 with reference TRBV28 and TRBJ1-1 gives the whole variable domain DVKVTQSSRYLVKRTGEKVFLECVQDMDHENMFWYRQDPGLGLRLIYFSYDVKMKEKGDIPEGYSVSREKKERFSLILESASTNQTSMYLCASSESGGEAFFGQGTRLTVV.

The table lists this clone with a few counts. This sequence joins TRBV5-4 and TRBJ2-7; no clear D. Germline assignment: CDR1 SGHNT and CDR2 YYREEE (reference sequence). The CDR3 spans 13 residues. Between the trimmed V and J ends, which lost 1 base and 5 bases, there was a span of 10 bases. CDR3 in amino acids: CASSLQGGDEQYF. CDR3 nucleotides: TGTGCCAGCAGCTTGCAAGGTGGCGACGAGCAGTACTTC.